The present T cell receptor (beta chain) was sequenced within a study of response to subunit inactivated influenza vaccine. TCRdb used MiXCR to reprocess the RT-PCR reads, holding one entry per CDR3 protein. The data hold 450,000 to 600,000 distinct CDR3 sequences, with roughly 7.9% observed a single time. The V end lost 1 base, the J end lost 5 bases, and 15 bases lay between the germline ends. The CDR3 is 15 residues long. CDR1 DFQATT and CDR2 SNEGSKA come from the germline V gene (reference sequence). This TCR was recovered from a man aged 45 to 70 who received an inactivated influenza vaccine. The rearrangement joins TRBV20-1 to TRBJ2-4; tentatively, D is TRBD1 (5 bases). Sequencing used PBMCs from blood, obtained less than 25 months after vaccination. The CDR3 here is CSARGDAGAQNIQYF. In DNA form, the CDR3 reads TGCAGTGCTAGAGGCGACGCTGGGGCTCAAAACATTCAGTACTTC.